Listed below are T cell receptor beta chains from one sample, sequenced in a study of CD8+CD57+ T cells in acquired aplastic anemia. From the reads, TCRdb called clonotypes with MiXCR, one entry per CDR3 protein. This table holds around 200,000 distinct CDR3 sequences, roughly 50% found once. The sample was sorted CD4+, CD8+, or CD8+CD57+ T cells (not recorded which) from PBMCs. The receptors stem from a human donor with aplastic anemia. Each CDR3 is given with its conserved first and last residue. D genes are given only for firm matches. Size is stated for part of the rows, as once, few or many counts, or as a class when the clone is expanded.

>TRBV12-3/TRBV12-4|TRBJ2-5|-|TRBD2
TGTGCCGGCAGGCTTAGCGGGGGAGAAGGGACCCAGCACTTC
CAGRLSGGEGTQHF
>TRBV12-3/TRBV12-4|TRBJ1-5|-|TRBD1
TGTGCCAGCAGACGGGACAGGGGAGAGCAGCCCCAGCATTTT
CASRRDRGEQPQHF
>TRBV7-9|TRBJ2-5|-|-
TGTGCCAGCAGTAGGGACCCAGGAGGGACCCAGTACTTC
CASSRDPGGTQYF
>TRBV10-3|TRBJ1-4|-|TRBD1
TGTGCCATCAGTGAGTCGACAGGGGCTAATGAAAAACTGTTTTTT
CAISESTGANEKLFF
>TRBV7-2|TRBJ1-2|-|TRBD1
TGTGCCAGCAGCACACAGGGGACCTATGGCTACACCTTC
CASSTQGTYGYTF
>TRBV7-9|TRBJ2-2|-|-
TGTGCCAGCAGCTCCTCCATCACCGGGGAGCTGTTTTTT
CASSSSITGELFF
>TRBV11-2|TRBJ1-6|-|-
TGTGCCAGTCGAACAGCTTATGCAGCGTACTATAATTCACCCCTCCACTTT
CASRTAYAAYYNSPLHF
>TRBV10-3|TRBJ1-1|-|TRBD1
TGTGCCATCAGTGACAGGGGGAAGATCACTGAAGCTTTCTTT
CAISDRGKITEAFF
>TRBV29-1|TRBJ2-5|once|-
TGCAGCGTAGGTACGGTCCGTCAAGAGACCCAGTACTTC
CSVGTVRQETQYF
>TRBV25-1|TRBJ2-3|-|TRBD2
TGTGCCAGCAGTGAACTAGCGGGGGCAAATACGCAGTATTTT
CASSELAGANTQYF
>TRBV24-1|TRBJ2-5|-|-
TGTGCCACCAGTGATTCCCGGGGACAACCGTACCAAGAGACCCAGTACTTC
CATSDSRGQPYQETQYF
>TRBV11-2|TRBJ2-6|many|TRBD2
TGTGCCAGCAGCCCGAGCAAGCTAGCGGGGGGGCTCGGGGCCAACGTCCTGACTTTC
CASSPSKLAGGLGANVLTF
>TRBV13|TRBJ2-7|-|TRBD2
TGTGCTAGCAGCGATCTAGCGGGAGTCGGCTACGAGCAGTACTTC
CASSDLAGVGYEQYF
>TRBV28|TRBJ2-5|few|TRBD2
TGTGCCAGCCTCTCGGGTCGAGCGGGAGGGCCAGAGACCCAGTACTTC
CASLSGRAGGPETQYF
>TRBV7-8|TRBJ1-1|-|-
TGTGCCAGCAATTCACCCGTGAACACTGAAGCTTTCTTT
CASNSPVNTEAFF
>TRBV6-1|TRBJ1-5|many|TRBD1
TGTGCCAGCAGTCTCCGGACAGGGGGAGTGGAGCCCCAGCATTTT
CASSLRTGGVEPQHF
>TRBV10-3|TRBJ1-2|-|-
TGTGCCATCAGCGAGGGCCCGGTAGAAGACTATGGCTACACCTTC
CAISEGPVEDYGYTF
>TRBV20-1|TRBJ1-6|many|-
TGCAGTGCTAGCGGGCGGAAGGGCAATTCACCCCTCCACTTT
CSASGRKGNSPLHF
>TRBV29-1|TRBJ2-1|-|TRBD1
TGCAGCGTTCGGGACAGGGGTTGGGACAATGAGCAGTTCTTC
CSVRDRGWDNEQFF
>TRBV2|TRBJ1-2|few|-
TGTGCCAGCAGTGACGACAGCCTTAACTATGGCTACACCTTC
CASSDDSLNYGYTF
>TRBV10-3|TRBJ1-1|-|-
TGTGCCATCAGTGGGGCAGGTACACGCGATGCTTTCTTT
CAISGAGTRDAFF
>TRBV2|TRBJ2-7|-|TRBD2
TGTGCCAGCAGTGAGGAGCGGGAGGCCTACGAGCAGTACTTC
CASSEEREAYEQYF
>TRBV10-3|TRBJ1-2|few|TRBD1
TGTGCCATCAGTGACTTTACAGGGGCGGGGGGCTACACCTTC
CAISDFTGAGGYTF
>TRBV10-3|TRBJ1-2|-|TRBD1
TGTGCCATCAGTGGGGACAGCAACTATGGCTACACCTTC
CAISGDSNYGYTF
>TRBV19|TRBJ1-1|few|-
TGTGCCAGTAGGCCCCGGGGCACTGAAGCTTTCTTT
CASRPRGTEAFF
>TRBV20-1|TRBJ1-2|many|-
TGCAGTGCTAGCGACCGTCTTTCACGTGGCTACACCTTC
CSASDRLSRGYTF
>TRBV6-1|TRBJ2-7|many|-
TGTGCCAGCAGTGAAGCCCATGGACGGTACTACGAGCAGTACTTC
CASSEAHGRYYEQYF
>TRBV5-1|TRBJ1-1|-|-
TGCGCCAGCAGCCGTGGATCGACAGGTGAAGCTTTCTTT
CASSRGSTGEAFF
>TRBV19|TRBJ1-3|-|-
TGTGCCAGTAGTTTATCCAGCTCTGGAAACACCATATATTTT
CASSLSSSGNTIYF
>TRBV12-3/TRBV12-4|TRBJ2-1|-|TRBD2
TGTGCCAGCAGTCTAAAGGTTCCGGGACTAGCCAACAATGAGCAGTTCTTC
CASSLKVPGLANNEQFF
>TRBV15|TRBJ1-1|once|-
TGTGCCACCAGCAGAGGAGCACAAATCGCTGAAGCTTTCTTT
CATSRGAQIAEAFF
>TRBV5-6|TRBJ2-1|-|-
TGTGCCAGCAGCTTGCTGTTAAGCTCCTACAATGAGCAGTTCTTC
CASSLLLSSYNEQFF
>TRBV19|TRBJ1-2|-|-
TGTGCCAGTAGCCATTTGCCCGGGCCTGATAACTATGGCTACACCTTC
CASSHLPGPDNYGYTF
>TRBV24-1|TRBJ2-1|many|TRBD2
TGTGCCACCAGTGATCCGAGCGGGAGCTCCTACAATGAGCAGTTCTTC
CATSDPSGSSYNEQFF
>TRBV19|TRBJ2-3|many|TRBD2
TGTGCCAGCAGTAGCGGGGCTAACTTGGATACGCAGTATTTT
CASSSGANLDTQYF
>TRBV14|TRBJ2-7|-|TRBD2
TGTGCCAGCAGCCACTTTAGGACTAGCGCCTACGAGCAGTACTTC
CASSHFRTSAYEQYF
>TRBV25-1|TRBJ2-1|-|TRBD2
TGTGCCAGCGCCGGGGGGGCATGCTACAATGAGCAGTTCTTC
CASAGGACYNEQFF
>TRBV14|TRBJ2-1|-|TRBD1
TGTGCCAGCAGCCACTTGACAGGGGCTTCCTACAATGAGCAGTTCTTC
CASSHLTGASYNEQFF
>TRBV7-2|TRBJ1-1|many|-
TGTGCCAGCAGCTTAGTGGGACCGGGAACCACTGAAGCTTTCTTT
CASSLVGPGTTEAFF
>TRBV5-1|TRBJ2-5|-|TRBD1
TGCGCCAGCAGAATGGTCAGGGGGCTGTCGGAGACCCAGTACTTC
CASRMVRGLSETQYF
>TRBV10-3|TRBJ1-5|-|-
TGTGCCATCAGTGGGGCAGTGACTCAGCCCCAGCATTTT
CAISGAVTQPQHF
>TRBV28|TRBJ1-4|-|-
TGTGCCAGTATTGATACAACTAATGAAAAACTGTTTTTT
CASIDTTNEKLFF
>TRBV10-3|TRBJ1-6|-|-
TGTGCCATCCGCTCCGAGGGGCTAGGGGGTTCAGCCCTCCACTTT
CAIRSEGLGGSALHF
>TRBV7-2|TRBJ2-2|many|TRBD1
TGTGCCAGCAGCTTAGTGACAGGGCCAGGTGACGGGGAGCTGTTTTTT
CASSLVTGPGDGELFF
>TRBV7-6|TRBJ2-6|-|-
TGTGCCAGCAGCCTTTCGGTTTCTGGGGCCAACGTCCTGACTTTC
CASSLSVSGANVLTF
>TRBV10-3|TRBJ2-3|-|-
TGTGCCATCAGTGACGGGGTCGGTACGCAGTATTTT
CAISDGVGTQYF
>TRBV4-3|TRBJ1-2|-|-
TGCGCCAGCAGCCAAGTTGGGGTTAAGGCGAATGGCTACACCTTC
CASSQVGVKANGYTF
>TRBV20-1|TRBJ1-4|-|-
TGCAGTGCTCCAAAAGACAGTAGCGCCAATGAAAAACTGTTTTTT
CSAPKDSSANEKLFF
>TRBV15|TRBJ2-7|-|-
TGTGCCACCAGCAGAGAAAGGCTCTCCTACGAGCAGTACTTC
CATSRERLSYEQYF
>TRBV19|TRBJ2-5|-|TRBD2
TGTGCCAGTAGTATGGGGGGGGAAGAGACCCAGTACTTC
CASSMGGEETQYF
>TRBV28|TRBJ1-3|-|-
TGTGCCAGCAGGCTAGGGGGCTCTGGAAACACCATATATTTT
CASRLGGSGNTIYF
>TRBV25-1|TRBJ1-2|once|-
TGTGCCAGCAGTGGGTTTGGGGGGAACGCTAATGGCTACACCTTC
CASSGFGGNANGYTF
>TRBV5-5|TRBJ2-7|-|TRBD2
TGTGCCAGCAGCTTGGCCGGGACTAGCGGGAGATACGAGCAGTACTTC
CASSLAGTSGRYEQYF
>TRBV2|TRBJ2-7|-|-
TGTGCCAGCAGTGATGCGGAAACCTACGAGCAGTACTTC
CASSDAETYEQYF
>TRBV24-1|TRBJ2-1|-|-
TGTGCCACCAGTGTTCTTGATGAGCAGTTCTTC
CATSVLDEQFF
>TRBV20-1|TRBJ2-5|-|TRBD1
TGCAGTGCACTTCGACAGGGACACCAAGAGACCCAGTACTTC
CSALRQGHQETQYF
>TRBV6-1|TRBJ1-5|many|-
TGTGCCAGCAGTCGCGCGGGTGGCAATCAGCCCCAGCATTTT
CASSRAGGNQPQHF
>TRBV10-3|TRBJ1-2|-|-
TGTGCCATCAGTGGTGGTTGGAGGGTCACGGGTGGCTACACCTTC
CAISGGWRVTGGYTF
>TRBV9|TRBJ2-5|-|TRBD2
TGTGCCAGCAGCGTAGCCGCGGGGGGGCGCCAAGAGACCCAGTACTTC
CASSVAAGGRQETQYF